The clone carrying this T cell receptor (beta chain) has ten or more counts. This sample was taken from a study of regulatory T cells in long-lasting Graves disease. On the study more broadly: Freshly diagnosed Graves' patients had used antithyroid drugs for under 3 months.

With iRepertoire HTBI primers and Arm-PCR of CDR3 regions, TCR beta libraries were built. Each CDR3 protein is one row after TCRdb ran MiXCR on the multiplex PCR reads. This sample has about 400,000 distinct CDR3 sequences, with 16% found just once. CDR3 length: 17 amino acids. Germline V gene data show CDR1 as SGHVS and CDR2 as FQNEAQ. V lost 2 bases and J lost 4, with 19 bases in between. The time point was: newly diagnosed GD, antithyroid drugs for less than 3 months. Construction of the TCR library relied on RNA isolated from PBMCs. This sample was shared with a second study, whose subject was T cells in Graves' hyperthyroidism and ophthalmopathy. That publication notes: Hyperthyroidism in the patients, aged 18 to 65, was newly diagnosed and under 2 months in duration. Uncontrolled infection, other autoimmune disease, pregnancy or lactation excluded patients.

This sequence was found in a woman aged 18-30 years with Graves disease. V and J are TRBV7-8 and TRBJ2-3, with D unclear. This material consisted of peripheral blood mononuclear cells (PBMCs), taken at new diagnosis, from a patient treated with antithyroid drugs. The CDR3 region has the DNA TGTGCCAGCAGCTTAAGTTTCGTGGGATTCGGCGCAGATACGCAGTATTTT. Its translation is CASSLSFVGFGADTQYF.